This passage covers 9 T cell receptor beta chains from one sample sequenced in a study of vaccination effects on CD4 cells after COVID-19. Using immunoSEQ multiplex PCR, the repertoire was profiled, and TCRdb retains in-frame clones only, with some absent. This table holds under 65,000 clones, 65% to 80% found once. With the ViraFEST assay, the study expanded antigen-specific CD4+ T cells using viral peptide pools, then sequenced them. Following an approximately ten-day culture, CD4+ T cells were purified. Infection dated between March and December 2020, before the Alpha, Beta and Delta variants reached the United States. No antigen has been identified for these receptors. The sequenced sample was CD4+ T cells from PBMCs cultured with HIV peptides, obtained before COVID-19 vaccination. Subset of the sample: HIV-1 Nef peptide pool negative control/reference culture. These receptors came from a human donor who had a prior SARS-CoV-2 infection.

This clone occurred a few times. CDR3: CASSERRTSYEQYF. CDR3 in DNA: TGTGCCAGCAGTGAACGTCGTACCTCCTACGAGCAGTACTTC. The chain employs TRBV2 and TRBJ2-7; no clear D. V was trimmed by 2 bases and J by 0 bases, leaving 8 bases between them. Germline CDR1 SNHLY, CDR2 FYNNEI. The CDR3 spans 14 residues.

The rearrangement uses TRBV11-2 and TRBJ2-1; 11 bases match TRBD2. The CDR3 consists of 18 residues. The V and J ends lost 1 base and 1 base, in that order; junction bases with no gene match: 6. Germline CDR1 and CDR2: SGHAT and FQNNGV. The CDR3 DNA reads as TGTGCCAGCAGCTTAGGGCTAGCGGGAGGACCTTCCTACAATGAGCAGTTCTTC. This sequence encodes CASSLGLAGGPSYNEQFF. Full variable domain (remainder filled in from reference TRBV11-2 and TRBJ2-1): EAGVAQSPRYKIIEKRQSVAFWCNPISGHATLYWYQQILGQGPKLLIQFQNNGVVDDSQLPKDRFSAERLKGVDSTLKIQPAKLEDSAVYLCASSLGLAGGPSYNEQFFGPGTRLTVL.

The chain carries TRBV6-5 and TRBJ1-1; tentative D call: TRBD1 (6 bases). This CDR3 region has 13 residues. Germline CDR1 is MNHEY and CDR2 is SVGAGI. The ends were cut back, 5 bases at V and 11 bases at J, with 18 bases in the middle. CDR3 DNA sequence: TGTGCCAGCAGTCCACAGGGTGGGCGTCTGGCTTTCTTT. It encodes CASSPQGGRLAFF.

The rearrangement links TRBV10-3 to TRBJ1-5; TRBD1 is a possible D gene (6 bases). V was cut by 3 bases and J by 6 bases, with 15 bases left in between. This CDR3 has 15 residues. Per the germline V gene, CDR1 is ENHRY and CDR2 is SYGVKD. CDR3 sequence reads: CAISDHTGLGQPQHF. The CDR3 nucleotides are TGTGCCATCAGTGATCATACAGGGTTAGGTCAGCCCCAGCATTTT.

This clone was counted only a few times. The chain has TRBV25-1 and TRBJ1-5; weak D call: TRBD1 (5 bases). V lost 11 bases to trimming and J lost 0 bases, with 11 bases between them. The CDR3 sequence is 13 residues long. The germline V gene has CDR1 MGHDK and CDR2 SYGVNS. This CDR3 reads CAGGRYSNQPQHF. The DNA of the CDR3 is TGTGCCGGGGGACGGTATAGCAATCAGCCCCAGCATTTT.

Only a few counts were recorded for this clone. The V call is TRBV19, the J call TRBJ1-5, with D unclear. The germline CDR1 and CDR2 sequences are LNHDA and SQIVND (reference sequence). The V end was cut by 6 bases, the J end by 4 bases, with 19 bases between. This CDR3 comprises 16 residues. CDR3 DNA sequence: TGTGCCAGTAGCCCATCTGATCGGAGCATAAATCAGCCCCAGCATTTT. It encodes CASSPSDRSINQPQHF.

The genes are TRBV13 and TRBJ2-3, with D tentatively TRBD2 (6 bases). Between the trimmed V and J ends, which lost 1 base and 4 bases, there was a span of 21 bases. The CDR3 contains 18 residues. CDR1 is PRHDT and CDR2 is FYEKMQ in the germline V gene (reference sequence). This CDR3 reads CASSLESPLAAVADTQYF. The CDR3 nucleotides are TGTGCCAGCAGCTTAGAGAGCCCACTAGCCGCCGTCGCAGATACGCAGTATTTT.

The V gene is TRBV6-6, the J gene TRBJ2-7; D may be TRBD2 (5 bases). The V end lost 6 bases, the J end lost 2 bases, and 14 bases lay between the germline ends. Germline CDR1 reads MNHNY; CDR2 reads SVGAGI (reference sequence). CDR3 size: 14 residues. Here the CDR3 DNA reads TGTGCCAGCAGACTAGGGCAGAACCCCTACGAGCAGTACTTC. This gives the protein CASRLGQNPYEQYF.

The CDR3 reads CASSPAGTSGRNSFQETQYF. CDR3 in DNA: TGCGCCAGCAGCCCCGCCGGGACTAGCGGGAGGAACTCCTTCCAAGAGACCCAGTACTTC. V is TRBV4-1 and J is TRBJ2-5; TRBD2 aligns across 15 bases. V was pared by 4 bases and J by 1 base, with 13 bases of the junction left unmatched. The CDR3 loop spans 20 amino acids. The germline gives CDR1 MGHRA, CDR2 YSYEKL.